This T cell receptor (beta chain) was recorded in a study of blood T cell repertoires in COVID-19. Overall study: Samples of COVID-19 (acute and convalescent) were obtained from the United States, Italy and Spain. In each case, the material was cDNA or gDNA derived from T cells, B-cell-depleted T cells, or PBMCs.

CDR1 and CDR2 (germline): ENHRY, SYGVKD. V was clipped by 6 bases and J by 7 bases; unmatched bases: 5. The CDR3 totals 15 residues. Per the authors' pipeline: Reference gene primer amplification yielded estimated nucleated cell counts. Produced via immunoSEQ multiplex PCR; TCRdb's table is partial and in-frame only. V and J calls and clone size are as listed in that table; D and trimming were resolved from the DNA. The sample consists of over 30,000 clones, about 88% of them appearing once. Sequencing input: peripheral blood. This TCR was recovered from a human donor with active COVID-19. The donor label of this sample is uncertain. The rearrangement uses TRBV10-3 and TRBJ2-1; 14 nucleotides align to TRBD2. The CDR3 reads CAISRLAGGKNEQFF. The CDR3, as DNA: TGTGCCATCAGCCGACTAGCGGGGGGGAAAAATGAGCAGTTCTTC.